Listed below are T cell receptor beta chains from one sample, sequenced in a study of cytomegalovirus exposure and HLA in healthy donors. Measured with immunoSEQ multiplex PCR; TCRdb has only the in-frame clones, and not every one. This table has around 140,000 clones, roughly 86% appearing once. Sequenced input: PBMCs. The receptor source for this set is a woman in her 40s in good health and CMV-seronegative. Both conserved end residues are part of each CDR3. Fields, in order: J gene, V gene, clone size, D gene, CDR3 DNA, CDR3 protein. D genes are given only for firm matches. Clone size is shown for a subset of rows, as once, few, many or a class of expanded clone.

j_gene: TRBJ1-3
v_gene: TRBV19
abundance: NA
d_gene: TRBD1
CDR3nt: TGTGCCAGTAGTAAGACAGGGACCGGAAACACCATATATTTT
CDR3aa: CASSKTGTGNTIYF

j_gene: TRBJ2-7
v_gene: TRBV28
abundance: once
d_gene: NA
CDR3nt: TGTGCCAGCAGTTTGACAGCTTTTTCCTACGAGCAGTACTTC
CDR3aa: CASSLTAFSYEQYF

j_gene: TRBJ1-5
v_gene: TRBV10-3
abundance: NA
d_gene: TRBD1
CDR3nt: TGTGCCATCAGTGAGTCTACTTTCGGGACAGGGGCCAACCAGCCCCAGCATTTT
CDR3aa: CAISESTFGTGANQPQHF

j_gene: TRBJ1-2
v_gene: TRBV7-9
abundance: NA
d_gene: NA
CDR3nt: TGTTCCAGCAGCTTACGCGACTATGGCTACACCTTC
CDR3aa: CSSSLRDYGYTF

j_gene: TRBJ2-7
v_gene: TRBV7-6
abundance: NA
d_gene: TRBD1
CDR3nt: TGTGCCAGCAGCTCGGGATCGGACAGGGGGTGGGCGAACGAGCAGTACTTC
CDR3aa: CASSSGSDRGWANEQYF

j_gene: TRBJ1-1
v_gene: TRBV7-2
abundance: NA
d_gene: TRBD1
CDR3nt: TGTGCCAGCAGTGCCTACAGGGGTGAAGCTTTCTTT
CDR3aa: CASSAYRGEAFF

j_gene: TRBJ2-7
v_gene: TRBV5-5
abundance: NA
d_gene: TRBD2
CDR3nt: TGTGCCAGCAGTACTAGCGGGAGTTACGAGCAGTACTTC
CDR3aa: CASSTSGSYEQYF

j_gene: TRBJ1-1
v_gene: TRBV7-2
abundance: NA
d_gene: NA
CDR3nt: TGTGCCAGCAGCCAGCAGGGCGTAAGGACTGAAGCTTTCTTT
CDR3aa: CASSQQGVRTEAFF

j_gene: TRBJ1-5
v_gene: TRBV6-6
abundance: few
d_gene: NA
CDR3nt: TGTGCCAGCAGTTACGAGGGAACAAATCAGCCCCAGCATTTT
CDR3aa: CASSYEGTNQPQHF

j_gene: TRBJ2-2
v_gene: TRBV7-9
abundance: few
d_gene: NA
CDR3nt: TGTGCCAGCAGCACAGGAGGGACCGGGGAGCTGTTTTTT
CDR3aa: CASSTGGTGELFF

j_gene: TRBJ2-5
v_gene: TRBV5-1
abundance: NA
d_gene: NA
CDR3nt: TGCGCCAGCAGCGGGCAGAGCTTAGAGACCCAGTACTTC
CDR3aa: CASSGQSLETQYF

j_gene: TRBJ2-7
v_gene: TRBV5-1
abundance: NA
d_gene: TRBD1
CDR3nt: TGCGCCAGCAGCTTGGATAACAGGGGATCCTACGAGCAGTACTTC
CDR3aa: CASSLDNRGSYEQYF

j_gene: TRBJ2-3
v_gene: TRBV15
abundance: NA
d_gene: TRBD2
CDR3nt: TGTGCCACCAGCAGACTAGCGGGAGCCGAAACTAGCACAGATACGCAGTATTTT
CDR3aa: CATSRLAGAETSTDTQYF

j_gene: TRBJ2-1
v_gene: TRBV27
abundance: NA
d_gene: TRBD2
CDR3nt: TGTGCCAGCAGTTTACTAGCGGGAGTTTATAATGAGCAGTTCTTC
CDR3aa: CASSLLAGVYNEQFF

j_gene: TRBJ1-4
v_gene: TRBV6-5
abundance: NA
d_gene: TRBD1
CDR3nt: TGTGCCAGCAGTGACAGGGTCGGCAACGAAAAACTGTTTTTT
CDR3aa: CASSDRVGNEKLFF

j_gene: TRBJ2-3
v_gene: TRBV7-9
abundance: once
d_gene: NA
CDR3nt: TGTTCCAGCAATCTGGCGGGAGATACGCAGTATTTT
CDR3aa: CSSNLAGDTQYF

j_gene: TRBJ2-7
v_gene: TRBV6-1
abundance: NA
d_gene: TRBD2
CDR3nt: TGTGCCAGCAGTGGTTTGGCGAGCGGGAGCTCCTACGAGCAGTACTTC
CDR3aa: CASSGLASGSSYEQYF

j_gene: TRBJ2-3
v_gene: TRBV6-5
abundance: NA
d_gene: NA
CDR3nt: TGTGCCAGCAGTTATACAGCGGTGACAGATACGCAGTATTTT
CDR3aa: CASSYTAVTDTQYF

j_gene: TRBJ2-3
v_gene: TRBV11-3
abundance: NA
d_gene: TRBD2
CDR3nt: TGTGCCAGCAGCTTAGGTGGCGGGAGCCCAGATACGCAGTATTTT
CDR3aa: CASSLGGGSPDTQYF

j_gene: TRBJ2-5
v_gene: TRBV4-3
abundance: NA
d_gene: TRBD2
CDR3nt: TGCGCCAGCAGCCTACTAGCGGGAGGAGGCGAGACCCAGTACTTC
CDR3aa: CASSLLAGGGETQYF

j_gene: TRBJ1-1
v_gene: TRBV28
abundance: NA
d_gene: NA
CDR3nt: TGTGCCAGCGCAACAGGGCTCACTGAAGCTTTCTTT
CDR3aa: CASATGLTEAFF

j_gene: TRBJ2-1
v_gene: TRBV9
abundance: NA
d_gene: TRBD2
CDR3nt: TGTGCCAGCAGCGCGGGACTAGCTGTTTGGGATGAGCAGTTCTTC
CDR3aa: CASSAGLAVWDEQFF

j_gene: TRBJ2-7
v_gene: TRBV10-3
abundance: NA
d_gene: NA
CDR3nt: TGTGCCATCAGTGAGTTGCTGGGCTACTCCTACGAGCAGTACTTC
CDR3aa: CAISELLGYSYEQYF

j_gene: TRBJ2-7
v_gene: TRBV11-3
abundance: NA
d_gene: NA
CDR3nt: TGTGCCAGCAGCTCCGGGACTCTCCTCTCCTACGAGCAGTACTTC
CDR3aa: CASSSGTLLSYEQYF

j_gene: TRBJ2-5
v_gene: TRBV18
abundance: NA
d_gene: NA
CDR3nt: TGTGCCAGCTCACCACCGGCGACAAGGCCATGGGCCCAGTACTTC
CDR3aa: CASSPPATRPWAQYF

j_gene: TRBJ2-2
v_gene: TRBV5-5
abundance: NA
d_gene: NA
CDR3nt: TGTGCCAGCAGCTTTAGCGGTCCGAACACCGGGGAGCTGTTTTTT
CDR3aa: CASSFSGPNTGELFF

j_gene: TRBJ1-2
v_gene: TRBV6-5
abundance: NA
d_gene: NA
CDR3nt: TGTGCCAGCACGAGTAGTAGCGCGGGTGGCTACACCTTC
CDR3aa: CASTSSSAGGYTF

j_gene: TRBJ2-7
v_gene: TRBV5-4
abundance: NA
d_gene: TRBD1
CDR3nt: TGTGCCAGCAGCTTGTACAGGGGCTACGAGCAGTACTTC
CDR3aa: CASSLYRGYEQYF

j_gene: TRBJ1-1
v_gene: TRBV5-1
abundance: NA
d_gene: NA
CDR3nt: TGCGCCAGCAGCTTGAATATGAGGGACACTGAAGCTTTCTTT
CDR3aa: CASSLNMRDTEAFF

j_gene: TRBJ2-7
v_gene: TRBV12-5
abundance: NA
d_gene: NA
CDR3nt: TGTGCTAGTGGTTTGGGGCGGGACTCCGAGCAGTACTTC
CDR3aa: CASGLGRDSEQYF

j_gene: TRBJ1-2
v_gene: TRBV4-1
abundance: NA
d_gene: TRBD1
CDR3nt: TGCGCCAGCAGCTCGGGACAGGGGGCAAATAACTATGGCTACACCTTC
CDR3aa: CASSSGQGANNYGYTF

j_gene: TRBJ2-5
v_gene: TRBV2
abundance: NA
d_gene: NA
CDR3nt: TGTGCCAGCAGTACCCCCCGGGACCAAGAGACCCAGTACTTC
CDR3aa: CASSTPRDQETQYF

j_gene: TRBJ1-2
v_gene: TRBV30
abundance: NA
d_gene: NA
CDR3nt: TGTGCCTGGAGTGTAAGGGGTCCTGGCTACACCTTC
CDR3aa: CAWSVRGPGYTF

j_gene: TRBJ1-5
v_gene: TRBV28
abundance: NA
d_gene: NA
CDR3nt: TGTGCCAGCAGTTCATACAGGAGTCAGCCCCAGCATTTT
CDR3aa: CASSSYRSQPQHF

j_gene: TRBJ2-1
v_gene: TRBV5-4
abundance: NA
d_gene: NA
CDR3nt: TGTGCCAGCAGCCTCCGGACTTCATACAATGAGCAGTTCTTC
CDR3aa: CASSLRTSYNEQFF

j_gene: TRBJ2-5
v_gene: TRBV27
abundance: NA
d_gene: NA
CDR3nt: TGTGCCAGCAGTCGGGCATGGGACTACCAAGAGACCCAGTACTTC
CDR3aa: CASSRAWDYQETQYF

j_gene: TRBJ2-7
v_gene: TRBV11-3
abundance: few
d_gene: NA
CDR3nt: TGTGCCAGCAGCGAGGGCGGCTCACTTTCCTACGAGCAGTACTTC
CDR3aa: CASSEGGSLSYEQYF

j_gene: TRBJ2-1
v_gene: TRBV7-2
abundance: NA
d_gene: NA
CDR3nt: TGTGCCAGCAGCTTACTTGGGCTCAATGAGCAGTTCTTC
CDR3aa: CASSLLGLNEQFF

j_gene: TRBJ2-7
v_gene: TRBV11-3
abundance: NA
d_gene: NA
CDR3nt: TGTGCCAGCAGCCCGATGGGAGTTTACGAGCAGTACTTC
CDR3aa: CASSPMGVYEQYF

j_gene: TRBJ2-3
v_gene: TRBV7-8
abundance: NA
d_gene: TRBD2
CDR3nt: TGTGCCAGCAGCTTAGCGGGAGGGCCCTCAGATACGCAGTATTTT
CDR3aa: CASSLAGGPSDTQYF

j_gene: TRBJ1-1
v_gene: TRBV7-9
abundance: NA
d_gene: TRBD1
CDR3nt: TGTGCCAGCAGCAACACCAGGGGGCTCACTGAAGCTTTCTTT
CDR3aa: CASSNTRGLTEAFF

j_gene: TRBJ1-6
v_gene: TRBV5-1
abundance: NA
d_gene: NA
CDR3nt: TGCGCCAGCAGCTTGGAGGGGAATCCATATTCACCCCTCCACTTT
CDR3aa: CASSLEGNPYSPLHF

j_gene: TRBJ1-2
v_gene: TRBV20-1
abundance: NA
d_gene: TRBD1
CDR3nt: TGCAGTGCTGGCGACAGGGTGGGCTACACCTTC
CDR3aa: CSAGDRVGYTF

j_gene: TRBJ2-7
v_gene: TRBV6-5
abundance: NA
d_gene: TRBD2
CDR3nt: TGTGCCATCAGTGGATCTAGCGGGGGCTCCTACGAGCAGTACTTC
CDR3aa: CAISGSSGGSYEQYF

j_gene: TRBJ2-3
v_gene: TRBV28
abundance: NA
d_gene: TRBD1
CDR3nt: TGTGCCAGTACCGACAGGGTTGGGACAGATACGCAGTATTTT
CDR3aa: CASTDRVGTDTQYF

j_gene: TRBJ1-2
v_gene: TRBV5-6
abundance: NA
d_gene: TRBD1
CDR3nt: TGTGCCAGCAGCGCGGGGACAGATTACTACGGAGGGTATGGCTACACCTTC
CDR3aa: CASSAGTDYYGGYGYTF

j_gene: TRBJ2-7
v_gene: TRBV30
abundance: NA
d_gene: TRBD2
CDR3nt: TGTGCCTGGAGTGGGGGGGGGATCGGCTACGAGCAGTACTTC
CDR3aa: CAWSGGGIGYEQYF

j_gene: TRBJ1-1
v_gene: TRBV7-8
abundance: once
d_gene: NA
CDR3nt: TGTGCCAGCAGCTTAATGGGAGGCGTGAACACTGAAGCTTTCTTT
CDR3aa: CASSLMGGVNTEAFF

j_gene: TRBJ2-3
v_gene: TRBV7-2
abundance: NA
d_gene: TRBD1
CDR3nt: TGTGCCAGCAGCCTGGGACAGACAGATACGCAGTATTTT
CDR3aa: CASSLGQTDTQYF

j_gene: TRBJ2-5
v_gene: TRBV10-2
abundance: NA
d_gene: NA
CDR3nt: TGCGCCAGCAATGCAAGGGGCAACGGGAGAGGGGAGACCCAGTACTTC
CDR3aa: CASNARGNGRGETQYF